These 13 T cell receptor beta chains originate from one sample sequenced in a study of beta chain features in type 1 diabetes. Study-wide results and caveats: The study found moderately but significantly shorter TCRB CDR3s in all four CD4+ subsets of Type 1 diabetes patients.

cDNA synthesis used the whole RNA isolate, giving expressed TCRB sequences. Clones were read by immunoSEQ multiplex PCR, and TCRdb kept only the in-frame ones, dropping some. Counted here are 20,000 to 25,000 clones, 68% occurring once; the ten biggest clones make up around 1.1%. No antigen has been assigned to these receptors. Sequenced sample: stem cell memory CD4+ T cells from blood. These receptors were collected from a woman aged 40 to 55 with type 1 diabetes.

This chain connects TRBV27 to TRBJ1-5, with 7 bases matching TRBD1. The J segment lost 5 bases and the V segment lost 3 bases, leaving 4 bases of the junction unmatched. This CDR3 has 14 residues. Germline CDR1 is MNHEY and CDR2 is SMNVEV (reference sequence). DNA of the CDR3: TGTGCCAGCAGTTTTAGACAGGGCCATCAGCCCCAGCATTTT. This translates into CASSFRQGHQPQHF.

This clone came up a few times. The chain combines TRBV29-1 with TRBJ2-4, with unresolved D. CDR1 is SQVTM and CDR2 is ANQGSEA in the germline V gene. Trimming took off 1 base at V and 0 bases at J, with 4 bases between the two ends. The CDR3 consists of 13 residues. The CDR3 DNA follows: TGCAGCGTTGAAGGGCTAGCCAAAAACATTCAGTACTTC. This codes for CSVEGLAKNIQYF.

This chain connects TRBV6-6 to TRBJ2-2; the match to TRBD1 covers 7 bases. CDR1 MNHNY and CDR2 SVGAGI come from the germline V gene (reference sequence). Losses at the gene ends were 7 bases for V and 11 bases for J; bases not matched to a gene: 13. The CDR3 totals 14 residues. The CDR3 DNA reads TGTGCCAGCACTGGGGAAGGGGGCAGAGTCGAGCTGTTTTTT. This gives the protein CASTGEGGRVELFF.

About this clone: An end of the junction does not agree with germline; a read error may underlie this. The chain recombines TRBV7-2 with TRBJ2-3; possibly TRBD2 for D (6 bases). Germline CDR1 is SGHTA and CDR2 is FQGNSA. The CDR3 is made up of 17 amino acids. The CDR3 DNA is TGCGCCAGCAGCCAAGATATACAACGGGGGAGCACAGATACGCAGTATTTT. Its translation: CASSQDIQRGSTDTQYF.

The rearrangement links TRBV7-9 to TRBJ2-7; 7 bases are shared with TRBD1. The V and J ends lost 5 bases and 3 bases, in that order; junction bases with no gene match: 1. Germline V gene data show CDR1 as SEHNR and CDR2 as FQNEAQ (reference sequence). The CDR3 sequence is 12 residues long. The CDR3 loop is CASSGDSYEQYF. The CDR3 nucleotides read TGTGCCAGCAGCGGGGACAGCTACGAGCAGTACTTC.

The V call is TRBV28, the J call TRBJ2-7, with D perhaps matching TRBD1 (6 bases). CDR1 MDHEN and CDR2 SYDVKM come from the germline V gene. The CDR3 contains 16 residues. With 6 bases removed from V and 3 bases from J, the gap between germline ends came to 21 bases. CDR3 sequence: CASRLGDTAGIYEQYF. CDR3 sequence (DNA): TGTGCCAGCAGACTTGGGGACACCGCTGGCATCTACGAGCAGTACTTC. Variable domain in full (rest from reference TRBV28 and TRBJ2-7): DVKVTQSSRYLVKRTGEKVFLECVQDMDHENMFWYRQDPGLGLRLIYFSYDVKMKEKGDIPEGYSVSREKKERFSLILESASTNQTSMYLCASRLGDTAGIYEQYFGPGTRLTVT.

This chain joins TRBV30 and TRBJ2-5, with 10 bases lining up with TRBD2. The CDR3 has 14 residues. CDR1 and CDR2 from the germline V gene are GTSNPN and SVGIG (reference sequence). V lost 2 bases and J lost 6; bases outside the gene matches: 6. In nucleotides, the CDR3 is TGTGCCTGGAGTTCTAGCGGGAGCCCCCAGACCCAGTACTTC. Protein: CAWSSSGSPQTQYF.

The CDR3 DNA follows: TGTGCCAGCAGTTTAGGGGGGGCAGGTGGCTACACCTTC. Its protein is CASSLGGAGGYTF. The chain joins TRBV27 to TRBJ1-2; perhaps TRBD1 as D (6 bases). CDR1 is MNHEY, CDR2 SMNVEV, per germline (reference sequence). CDR3 length: 13 amino acids. V was pared by 2 bases and J by 7 bases, with 11 bases between.

V gene TRBV4-1 combines with J gene TRBJ1-1; 9 nucleotides align to TRBD1. The germline V gene encodes CDR1 MGHRA and CDR2 YSYEKL. Germline trimming cut 1 base from V and 5 bases from J; bases unmatched to any gene: 8. CDR3 size: 16 residues. CDR3 sequence reads: CASSQVRGQGRTEAFF. The CDR3 DNA reads as TGCGCCAGCAGCCAAGTTAGGGGACAGGGAAGGACTGAAGCTTTCTTT.

This clone has only a few counts. This chain joins TRBV7-3 and TRBJ1-2; perhaps TRBD1 as D (6 bases). The V gene lost 5 bases and the J gene lost 8 bases, with 15 bases spanning the gap. CDR3 length: 13 residues. Germline V lookup: CDR1 SGHTA, CDR2 FQGTGA. The CDR3 region has the DNA TGTGCCAGCAGCCGGGGGGCGGCTGCAGGCTACACCTTC. Residues: CASSRGAAAGYTF.

This chain links TRBV18 with TRBJ1-4; TRBD1 is a possible D gene (6 bases). The CDR3 has 13 amino acids. In germline, CDR1 is KGHSH, CDR2 LQKENI. Trimming cost V 4 bases and J 8 bases, with 11 bases left between them. The CDR3, as DNA: TGTGCCAGCTCACTAGAAACAGGGGAAAAACTGTTTTTT. It yields the protein CASSLETGEKLFF.

In this sample, this clone turned up a few times. This rearrangement joins TRBV29-1 to TRBJ2-7; TRBD1 matches 7 bases. V gave up 8 bases and J gave up 5 bases; unmatched junction bases: 9. The V gene's germline CDR1 is SQVTM and CDR2 ANQGSEA. This CDR3 has 12 amino acids. The CDR3 coding sequence is TGCAGCTTCCGACAGGGTGCAGACGAGCAGTACTTC. This gives the protein CSFRQGADEQYF.

CDR3 loop: CASSLGGVTDTQYF. CDR3 in DNA: TGTGCCAGCAGCTTAGGGGGGGTGACAGATACGCAGTATTTT. V and J are TRBV11-1 and TRBJ2-3, with D maybe TRBD2 (6 bases). Trimming took 1 base from V and 3 from J, leaving 8 bases between them. Germline CDR1 reads SGHAT; CDR2 reads FQDESV (reference sequence). The CDR3 extends over 14 amino acids.